Listed here are 28 T cell receptor beta chains from one sample, sequenced in a study of cytomegalovirus exposure and HLA in healthy donors. The PCR employed 60 Vbeta primers together with 13 Jbeta primers. TCRdb's table, derived via immunoSEQ multiplex PCR, lists solely in-frame clones and lacks some. The table shows roughly 170,000 clones, with around four fifths occurring only once. Sample: PBMCs. Receptor source: a girl aged 5-17 years in good health and CMV-seropositive.

This rearrangement joins TRBV9 to TRBJ1-1; D is uncertain. The CDR3 totals 14 residues. The V gene's germline CDR1 is SGDLS and CDR2 YYNGEE. The germline V and J ends were trimmed by 0 bases and 1 base, with 7 bases remaining between them. As DNA, the CDR3 is TGTGCCAGCAGCGTAGCCGAGTGGAACACTGAAGCTTTCTTT. Protein sequence: CASSVAEWNTEAFF.

The rearrangement joins TRBV18 to TRBJ2-7; possibly TRBD1 for D (5 bases). Trimming shortened V by 0 bases and J by 7 bases, and 13 bases separated the two germline ends. Looked up from germline, CDR1 is KGHSH and CDR2 is LQKENI. This CDR3 region has 14 residues. CDR3 protein: CASSPPAGNQEQYF. The CDR3 DNA reads as TGTGCCAGCTCACCACCAGCAGGGAACCAAGAGCAGTACTTC.

This sequence joins TRBV7-2 and TRBJ1-2; 8 nucleotides match TRBD1. Trimming cost V 2 bases and J 2 bases; bases outside gene matches: 4. The CDR3 loop spans 15 amino acids. Germline CDR1 reads SGHTA; CDR2 reads FQGNSA. The CDR3 sequence: CASSLKTGANYGYTF. In DNA, the CDR3 is TGTGCCAGCAGCTTAAAGACAGGGGCCAACTATGGCTACACCTTC.

The DNA of the CDR3 is TGTGCCAGTAGTACCCCGCGGTCCCCGGAGGACAGCTATGGCTACACCTTC. As protein: CASSTPRSPEDSYGYTF. The chain links TRBV19 to TRBJ1-2; weak D call: TRBD1 (6 bases). In germline, CDR1 is LNHDA, CDR2 SQIVND (reference sequence). The CDR3 covers 17 residues. V was pared by 4 bases and J by 4 bases, with 22 bases between.

The chain joins TRBV19 to TRBJ1-1, with a tentative D call TRBD1 (5 bases). Germline assignment: CDR1 LNHDA and CDR2 SQIVND (reference sequence). This CDR3 has 13 amino acids. V dropped 8 bases and J dropped 5 bases, with 15 bases sitting between them. The CDR3 bases are TGTGCCAGTGTCTGGGAGGGGCATACTGAAGCTTTCTTT. As protein: CASVWEGHTEAFF.

This chain connects TRBV7-2 to TRBJ1-1; D ambiguous. This CDR3 comprises 16 residues. Germline CDR1 is SGHTA and CDR2 is FQGNSA. With 5 bases removed from V and 2 bases from J, the gap between germline ends came to 18 bases. The CDR3 loop reads CASSPPLWRINTEAFF. For the CDR3, the DNA is TGTGCCAGCAGCCCCCCTCTTTGGAGAATTAACACTGAAGCTTTCTTT.

The chain couples TRBV27 to TRBJ2-5; D perhaps matches TRBD2 (5 bases). The J call may be wrong; the DNA end is better matched by TRBJ2-7. CDR1 is MNHEY, CDR2 SMNVEV, per germline (reference sequence). The CDR3 sequence is 14 residues long. The CDR3 DNA sequence: TGTGCCAGCAGTTTATCCCCTAGCCTTTACGAGCAGTACTTC. Its translation is CASSLSPSLYEQYF.

This chain joins TRBV11-3 and TRBJ2-3; D ambiguous. V was trimmed by 4 bases and J by 0 bases, leaving 5 bases between them. Germline loops: CDR1 SGHNT, CDR2 YENEEA. The CDR3 contains 13 residues. The DNA of the CDR3 is TGTGCCAGCAGCTCGACTAGCACAGATACGCAGTATTTT. This sequence encodes CASSSTSTDTQYF.

The rearrangement uses TRBV4-2 and TRBJ2-7; 7 nucleotides align to TRBD2. CDR1 is LGHNA, CDR2 YNFKEQ, per germline. The ends lost 3 bases at V and 6 bases at J; junction bases unmatched: 8. The CDR3 totals 14 residues. The CDR3 DNA reads as TGTGCCAGCAGCCAGCTGGGCGGGGGTGGCGAGCAGTACTTC. It codes for CASSQLGGGGEQYF.

The chain recombines TRBV25-1 with TRBJ1-2, with 9 bases fitting TRBD1. After removal of 4 bases from V and 6 bases from J, the junction contained 12 bases not matched to a gene. This CDR3 region has 16 residues. CDR1 and CDR2 (germline): MGHDK, SYGVNS. CDR3 DNA sequence: TGTGCCAGCAGTGCTACCGCCGGACAGGGGACACATGGCTACACCTTC. Amino acid sequence: CASSATAGQGTHGYTF.

The genes are TRBV7-2 and TRBJ2-3, with 13 nucleotides matching TRBD2. Germline lookup yields CDR1 SGHTA and CDR2 FQGNSA. J was trimmed by 3 bases and V by 6 bases; bases with no gene match: 6. The CDR3 loop spans 16 amino acids. This chain's CDR3 is CASSYGLAGVTDTQYF. As DNA, the CDR3 is TGTGCCAGCAGTTATGGACTAGCGGGGGTGACAGATACGCAGTATTTT.

V gene TRBV12-5 combines with J gene TRBJ1-1; maybe TRBD1 (5 bases). CDR3 length equals 13 residues. V dropped 5 bases and J dropped 2 bases, with 9 bases sitting between them. Germline V gene sequence: CDR1 LGHNT, CDR2 FRNRAP. As DNA, the CDR3 is TGTGCTAGTGGTCTGACAGTTAACACTGAAGCTTTCTTT. It is translated as CASGLTVNTEAFF.

This chain uses TRBV30 with TRBJ2-7; no reliable D call. Trimming removed 7 bases at V and 3 bases at J, with 13 bases between. From germline, CDR1 is GTSNPN and CDR2 SVGIG (reference sequence). This CDR3 is 12 amino acids long. The DNA for the CDR3 is TGTGCCTACTTGGATCGGGTCTACGAGCAGTACTTC. It is translated as CAYLDRVYEQYF.

This sequence joins TRBV13 and TRBJ2-5; 8 nucleotides align to TRBD1. Germline V gene lookup returns CDR1 PRHDT and CDR2 FYEKMQ (reference sequence). The J segment lost 2 bases and the V segment lost 2 bases, leaving 4 bases of the junction unmatched. This CDR3 is 15 amino acids long. The CDR3 region is CASSLNRGNQETQYF. In nucleotides, the CDR3 is TGTGCCAGCAGCTTAAACAGGGGGAATCAAGAGACCCAGTACTTC.

The chain couples TRBV7-3 to TRBJ2-1; D uncertain. Trimming removed 5 bases from V and 0 bases from J, with 5 bases in between. CDR3 length equals 13 residues. Germline assignment: CDR1 SGHTA and CDR2 FQGTGA. The CDR3 DNA follows: TGTGCCAGCAGCCGAGGCTCCTACAATGAGCAGTTCTTC. It yields the protein CASSRGSYNEQFF.

The V call is TRBV10-3, the J call TRBJ1-1; no firm D call. There are 13 residues in the CDR3. V was pared by 6 bases and J by 6 bases, with 14 bases between. Germline lookup yields CDR1 ENHRY and CDR2 SYGVKD. The chain's CDR3 is CAISESGFAEAFF. The CDR3 DNA is TGTGCCATCAGCGAATCCGGGTTTGCTGAAGCTTTCTTT.

The genes are TRBV5-1 and TRBJ1-1, with a weak D call TRBD1 (6 bases). The CDR3 runs to 13 residues. V lost 4 bases and J lost 1, with 8 bases in between. Germline CDR1 reads SGHRS; CDR2 reads YFSETQ. DNA for the CDR3: TGCGCCAGCAGCGAGGGACAGAACACTGAAGCTTTCTTT. Residues: CASSEGQNTEAFF.

The V call is TRBV27, the J call TRBJ1-1; maybe TRBD1 (5 bases). In germline, CDR1 is MNHEY, CDR2 SMNVEV (reference sequence). The V and J ends lost 5 bases and 1 base respectively, with 8 bases between them. The CDR3 is 13 residues long. CDR3 residues: CASSRTGNTEAFF. The CDR3 DNA follows: TGTGCCAGCAGTCGTACAGGGAACACTGAAGCTTTCTTT.

A note on this clone: In the same sample, other DNA sequences code for this CDR3. The rearrangement uses TRBV7-9 and TRBJ1-1; no definite D call. CDR1 SEHNR and CDR2 FQNEAQ come from the germline V gene (reference sequence). Trimming shortened V by 0 bases and J by 1 base, and 6 bases separated the two germline ends. This CDR3 spans 14 amino acids. In DNA form, the CDR3 reads TGTGCCAGCAGCTTAGCGTCCGGGAACACTGAAGCTTTCTTT. Translation gives CASSLASGNTEAFF. The complete variable domain, with remaining parts taken from reference TRBV7-9 and TRBJ1-1, reads DTGVSQNPRHKITKRGQNVTFRCDPISEHNRLYWYRQTLGQGPEFLTYFQNEAQLEKSRLLSDRFSAERPKGSFSTLEIQRTEQGDSAMYLCASSLASGNTEAFFGQGTRLTVV.

The chain links TRBV6-6 to TRBJ2-7, with D tentatively TRBD2 (7 bases). V lost 8 bases, J lost 6 bases, and 14 bases lay in between. The CDR3 has 12 residues. Germline V gene data show CDR1 as MNHNY and CDR2 as SVGAGI (reference sequence). CDR3 in amino acids: CASLAGAGEQYF. CDR3 coding DNA: TGTGCCAGCCTTGCGGGGGCCGGCGAGCAGTACTTC.

The chain employs TRBV25-1 and TRBJ1-3; 9 positions agree with TRBD1. Per the germline V gene, CDR1 is MGHDK and CDR2 is SYGVNS. The CDR3 extends over 14 amino acids. V trimming: 7 bases; J trimming: 1 base; junction bases outside the gene matches: 2. The CDR3 region has the DNA TGTGCCAGCATCGGGACAGGGTCTGGAAACACCATATATTTT. Its translation: CASIGTGSGNTIYF.

The rearrangement uses TRBV7-9 and TRBJ2-2; maybe TRBD2 (5 bases). The CDR3 length is 16 residues. From germline, CDR1 is SEHNR and CDR2 FQNEAQ (reference sequence). V dropped 2 bases and J dropped 1 base, with 11 bases sitting between them. The CDR3 region has the DNA TGTGCCAGCAGCTTAAGTCCGGGGTTGAACACCGGGGAGCTGTTTTTT. It yields the protein CASSLSPGLNTGELFF.

Only one count was recorded for this clone. The V gene is TRBV23-1, the J gene TRBJ1-5, with 8 bases matching TRBD1. TRBV23-1 is annotated as an ORF whose role is uncertain. This CDR3 region has 15 residues. The V and J ends lost 5 bases and 5 bases, in that order; junction bases with no gene match: 8. The CDR3 region is CASSSQDRVYQPQHF. The CDR3, as DNA: TGCGCCAGCAGTTCCCAGGACAGGGTGTATCAGCCCCAGCATTTT.

The CDR3 loop is CASSHEIGRTDTQYF. The CDR3 nucleotides read TGTGCCAGCAGCCATGAAATCGGGAGGACAGATACGCAGTATTTT. The gene calls are TRBV7-2 and TRBJ2-3; 7 bases align to TRBD2. V shed 5 bases and J 3 bases; nucleotides not matched to a gene: 8. Germline V CDR1 and CDR2: SGHTA, FQGNSA. This CDR3 is built from 15 residues.

The count of this clone is one. The chain joins TRBV4-2 to TRBJ1-1; maybe TRBD1 (6 bases). This CDR3 comprises 17 residues. Germline lookup yields CDR1 LGHNA and CDR2 YNFKEQ. V lost 1 base and J lost 2, with 17 bases in between. The DNA for the CDR3 is TGTGCCAGCAGCCAAGGTGGATCAGGGGCAGGAAACACTGAAGCTTTCTTT. As protein: CASSQGGSGAGNTEAFF.

A few counts support this clone. The chain joins TRBV5-6 to TRBJ2-5, with D possibly TRBD2 on 6 matching bases. Germline assignment: CDR1 SGHDT and CDR2 YYEEEE. The CDR3 is 15 residues long. V gave up 3 bases and J gave up 5 bases, with 17 bases separating them. Here the CDR3 reads CASSWGTAGGETQYF. CDR3 sequence (DNA): TGTGCCAGCAGCTGGGGGACGGCTGGGGGGGAGACCCAGTACTTC.

This clone was seen just once. The chain combines TRBV6-5 with TRBJ1-2, with 8 bases aligning to TRBD1. The CDR3 length is 14 residues. CDR1 and CDR2 (germline): MNHEY, SVGAGI. The trim removed 7 bases at V and 3 bases at J, leaving 7 bases unmatched. CDR3 bases: TGTGCCAGCACCAGACAGGGGAAGGACTATGGCTACACCTTC. It codes for CASTRQGKDYGYTF.

V and J are TRBV10-3 and TRBJ1-2, with a tentative D call TRBD1 (6 bases). The CDR3 contains 13 residues. Germline V gives CDR1 ENHRY, CDR2 SYGVKD. Deletions cut 4 bases from V and 4 bases from J, with 10 bases between. CDR3 sequence: CAISGTETYGYTF. The CDR3 nucleotides are TGTGCCATCAGTGGGACAGAGACCTATGGCTACACCTTC.